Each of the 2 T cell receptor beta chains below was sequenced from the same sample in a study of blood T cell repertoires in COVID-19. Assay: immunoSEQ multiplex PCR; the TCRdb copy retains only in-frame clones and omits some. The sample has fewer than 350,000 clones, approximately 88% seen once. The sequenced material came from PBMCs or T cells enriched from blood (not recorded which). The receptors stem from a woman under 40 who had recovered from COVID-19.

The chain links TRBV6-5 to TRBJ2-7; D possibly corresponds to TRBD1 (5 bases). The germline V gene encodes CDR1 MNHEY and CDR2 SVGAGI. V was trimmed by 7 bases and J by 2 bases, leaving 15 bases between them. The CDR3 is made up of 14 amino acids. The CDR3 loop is CASTPATATYEQYF. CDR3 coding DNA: TGTGCCAGCACCCCTGCGACAGCGACCTACGAGCAGTACTTC.

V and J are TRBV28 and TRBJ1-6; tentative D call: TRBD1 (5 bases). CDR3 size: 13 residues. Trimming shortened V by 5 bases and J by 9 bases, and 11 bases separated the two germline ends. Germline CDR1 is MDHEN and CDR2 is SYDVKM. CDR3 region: CASSLTGTSPLHF. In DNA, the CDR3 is TGTGCCAGCAGTCTCACAGGTACTTCACCCCTCCACTTT.